This note documents a single TCR beta chain sequence. The data were taken from a study of blood T cell repertoires in COVID-19. Looking at the study overall: Samples came from the United States, Italy and Spain, spanning acute and convalescent COVID-19. From T cells, B-cell-depleted T cells, or PBMCs came the material, which was cDNA or gDNA.

Germline trimming cut 4 bases from V and 2 bases from J; bases unmatched to any gene: 4. Germline V gives CDR1 SGHRS, CDR2 YFSETQ. There are 14 residues in the CDR3. Study processing details: Counts of nucleated cells, estimated from reference gene primer amplification, were obtained. Profiled with immunoSEQ multiplex PCR; TCRdb holds only in-frame clones, not every one. V and J calls and clone size come straight from that table; D and trimming were deduced from the DNA. The sample has 350,000 or so clones, 90% seen once. This chain uses TRBV5-1 with TRBJ2-7, with 9 bases that match TRBD2. The TCR sequence derives from a young man with active or convalescent COVID-19. Sequenced material: peripheral blood. In nucleotides, the CDR3 is TGCGCCAGCAGCGCGACTAGCGGAACCTACGAGCAGTACTTC. As protein: CASSATSGTYEQYF.